The next 27 T cell receptor beta chains were all read from a single sample in a study of cytomegalovirus exposure and HLA in healthy donors. Assay used: immunoSEQ multiplex PCR; TCRdb lists only in-frame clones, some missing. The sample lists 150,000 to 200,000 clones; about four fifths were seen once. The sample was PBMCs. These receptors were taken from a man aged 30 to 39 in good health and CMV-seropositive.

The chain carries TRBV27 and TRBJ1-3; possible D gene TRBD1, 5 bases. This CDR3 is built from 14 residues. V shed 3 bases and J shed 4 bases, with 10 bases lying between them. Germline loops: CDR1 MNHEY, CDR2 SMNVEV (reference sequence). The CDR3 DNA reads TGTGCCAGCAGTTTCTCGGCAGGGGGAAACACCATATATTTT. It is translated as CASSFSAGGNTIYF.

The chain uses TRBV28 and TRBJ1-6; 10 positions agree with TRBD1. V shed 4 bases and J 7 bases; nucleotides not matched to a gene: 1. The CDR3 consists of 14 residues. Germline V gene lookup returns CDR1 MDHEN and CDR2 SYDVKM. The CDR3 sequence is CASSSGQGNSPLHF. The CDR3 DNA is TGTGCCAGCAGTTCGGGACAGGGGAATTCACCCCTCCACTTT.

Turning to this clone: At one end the junction does not follow the germline gene, possibly because of a read error. This chain uses TRBV27 with TRBJ2-3, with D uncertain. The CDR3 runs 15 residues. Germline loops: CDR1 MNHEY, CDR2 SMNVEV (reference sequence). The CDR3 spells CAGSSPTVDTDTQYF. As DNA, the CDR3 is TGTGCCGGCAGTTCCCCGACTGTTGACACAGATACGCAGTATTTT.

This chain connects TRBV5-1 to TRBJ1-2; D is possibly TRBD1 (5 bases). Germline V lookup: CDR1 SGHRS, CDR2 YFSETQ. The CDR3 loop spans 13 amino acids. Trimming took off 3 bases at V and 2 bases at J, with 8 bases between the two ends. The CDR3 DNA reads TGCGCCAGCAGCTCGGGGGTGAACTATGGCTACACCTTC. This translates into CASSSGVNYGYTF.

CDR3 residues: CASSGGGQIYEQYF. As DNA, the CDR3 is TGCGCCAGCAGCGGGGGCGGGCAGATCTACGAGCAGTACTTC. This chain joins TRBV5-1 and TRBJ2-7; D possibly corresponds to TRBD1 (6 bases). Germline V gene lookup returns CDR1 SGHRS and CDR2 YFSETQ. The germline V and J ends were trimmed by 4 bases and 3 bases, with 14 bases remaining between them. This CDR3 contains 14 residues.

This chain joins TRBV7-9 and TRBJ1-5; 9 bases match TRBD1. CDR1 SEHNR and CDR2 FQNEAQ come from the germline V gene (reference sequence). J gave up 4 bases and V 2 bases, and 9 bases lay outside the gene matches. This CDR3 is 17 amino acids long. CDR3 in amino acids: CASSLYGVGTGNQPQHF. CDR3 in DNA: TGTGCCAGCAGCTTATATGGGGTAGGGACAGGGAATCAGCCCCAGCATTTT.

The V gene is TRBV29-1, the J gene TRBJ2-2; D is perhaps TRBD2 (5 bases). Germline V gene sequence: CDR1 SQVTM, CDR2 ANQGSEA. Trimming pared 1 base from V and 6 bases from J, leaving 15 bases between. This CDR3 contains 15 residues. The CDR3 loop is CSVEAPGMAAGELFF. The CDR3 DNA reads TGCAGCGTTGAAGCCCCGGGGATGGCGGCCGGGGAGCTGTTTTTT.

This clone was detected many times. The chain uses TRBV16 and TRBJ1-3; no reliable D call. The V gene lost 0 bases and the J gene lost 4 bases, with 10 bases spanning the gap. The V gene's germline CDR1 is KGHSY and CDR2 FQNENV. The CDR3 sequence is 15 residues long. CDR3 region: CASSQSTPLGNTIYF. The CDR3 DNA reads as TGTGCCAGCAGCCAATCTACGCCACTCGGAAACACCATATATTTT.

V and J are TRBV18 and TRBJ1-4; 9 nucleotides match TRBD1. CDR1 and CDR2 (germline): KGHSH, LQKENI. The CDR3 runs 18 residues. J was trimmed by 6 bases and V by 5 bases; bases with no gene match: 16. In nucleotides, the CDR3 is TGTGCCAGCTCAGCAGACCCCTTCGTTGGGACAGGGTATGAAAAACTGTTTTTT. Encoded protein: CASSADPFVGTGYEKLFF.

The V call is TRBV19, the J call TRBJ2-7; unclear D gene. Trimming stripped 1 base from V and 6 bases from J, with 10 bases between. Germline V CDR1 and CDR2: LNHDA, SQIVND (reference sequence). The CDR3 is 13 amino acids. Here the CDR3 reads CASSIGPGGEQYF. The CDR3 region has the DNA TGTGCCAGTAGTATAGGGCCCGGCGGCGAGCAGTACTTC.

This chain connects TRBV29-1 to TRBJ2-3, with D perhaps matching TRBD1 (5 bases). CDR1 and CDR2 from the germline V gene are SQVTM and ANQGSEA. V gave up 2 bases and J gave up 2 bases, with 11 bases separating them. This CDR3 has 14 amino acids. CDR3 DNA sequence: TGCAGCGTTGAACCCAGGGTTTCCACAGATACGCAGTATTTT. Its protein product is CSVEPRVSTDTQYF.

V gene TRBV4-1 combines with J gene TRBJ2-7, with a tentative D call TRBD2 (6 bases). The ends were cut back, 1 base at V and 2 bases at J, with 15 bases in the middle. CDR1 MGHRA and CDR2 YSYEKL come from the germline V gene. The length of the CDR3 is 16 residues. The CDR3 bases are TGCGCCAGCAGCCAAGCCGGGACTCCTCGCCCCTACGAGCAGTACTTC. Translated, it gives CASSQAGTPRPYEQYF.

V and J are TRBV28 and TRBJ2-5; 9 bases map to TRBD1. There are 14 residues in the CDR3. In germline, CDR1 is MDHEN, CDR2 SYDVKM. The J segment lost 4 bases and the V segment lost 5 bases, leaving 5 bases of the junction unmatched. The CDR3 sequence is CASSPGQGGETQYF. The CDR3 DNA is TGTGCCAGCAGTCCGGGACAGGGAGGAGAGACCCAGTACTTC.

The chain employs TRBV9 and TRBJ2-6; 10 bases fit TRBD2. This CDR3 has 19 residues. The V gene end was trimmed by 4 bases and the J gene end by 0 bases; junction bases not matched to a gene: 10. Germline V gene lookup returns CDR1 SGDLS and CDR2 YYNGEE. The CDR3 sequence is CASSPKGSGRASGANVLTF. CDR3 nucleotide sequence: TGTGCCAGCAGCCCCAAGGGGAGCGGGAGGGCCTCTGGGGCCAACGTCCTGACTTTC.

The chain couples TRBV19 to TRBJ2-1, with 13 positions matching TRBD2. Trimming removed 5 bases from V and 5 bases from J; junction bases left unmatched: 3. The V gene's germline CDR1 is LNHDA and CDR2 SQIVND (reference sequence). The CDR3 loop spans 15 amino acids. The chain's CDR3 is CASSVGLAGNNEQFF. CDR3 DNA sequence: TGTGCCAGTAGTGTGGGACTAGCGGGAAACAATGAGCAGTTCTTC.

The V call is TRBV5-1, the J call TRBJ2-7, with 7 bases lining up with TRBD2. CDR3 size: 14 residues. CDR1 SGHRS and CDR2 YFSETQ come from the germline V gene. The V segment lost 6 bases and the J segment 2 bases; nucleotides outside the gene matches: 8. The CDR3 DNA reads as TGCGCCAGCACCCTGGGGGGGGGAACCTACGAGCAGTACTTC. It yields the protein CASTLGGGTYEQYF.

V usage is TRBV5-8 and J usage is TRBJ2-1; TRBD2 matches at 7 bases. The germline CDR1 and CDR2 sequences are SGHTS and YDEGEE. The CDR3 contains 14 residues. Trimming cost V 5 bases and J 3 bases; bases outside gene matches: 5. CDR3 nucleotides: TGTGCCAGCAGTCCGGGACTATACTACAATGAGCAGTTCTTC. It yields the protein CASSPGLYYNEQFF.

The rearrangement links TRBV7-6 to TRBJ1-4; D gene uncertain. This CDR3 contains 15 residues. Per the germline V gene, CDR1 is SGHVS and CDR2 is FNYEAQ. Trimming took off 5 bases at V and 6 bases at J, with 16 bases between the two ends. The CDR3 region is CASSPEGWGYEKLFF. Written as DNA, the CDR3 is TGTGCCAGCAGCCCTGAGGGCTGGGGTTATGAAAAACTGTTTTTT.

The rearrangement joins TRBV4-3 to TRBJ1-2, with unresolved D. V was pared by 0 bases and J by 0 bases, with 5 bases between. From germline, CDR1 is LGHNA and CDR2 YSLEER. The CDR3 covers 14 residues. CDR3 in DNA: TGCGCCAGCAGCCAAGATCCGTCTAACTATGGCTACACCTTC. The encoded protein is CASSQDPSNYGYTF.

CDR3 amino acids: CASSAQGQGGLGANVLTF. The CDR3 bases are TGTGCCAGCAGTGCTCAAGGACAGGGGGGACTTGGGGCCAACGTCCTGACTTTC. The chain has TRBV9 and TRBJ2-6, with 10 bases matching TRBD1. The J segment lost 3 bases and the V segment lost 5 bases, leaving 11 bases of the junction unmatched. Germline V gene data show CDR1 as SGDLS and CDR2 as YYNGEE. The CDR3 covers 18 residues.

This rearrangement joins TRBV7-9 to TRBJ1-4; 7 nucleotides line up with TRBD1. CDR1 and CDR2 from the germline V gene are SEHNR and FQNEAQ (reference sequence). Unmatched junction bases numbered 7, after V lost 1 base and J lost 8 bases. The CDR3 sequence is 15 residues long. CDR3 DNA: TGTGCCAGCAGCTTAGGCGGGACAGCTTACGAAAAACTGTTTTTT. It specifies CASSLGGTAYEKLFF.

The chain carries TRBV5-4 and TRBJ1-2; weak D call: TRBD1 (6 bases). The CDR3 sequence is 15 residues long. The germline V gene encodes CDR1 SGHNT and CDR2 YYREEE (reference sequence). Trimming removed 2 bases at V and 0 bases at J, with 11 bases between. The CDR3 here is CASSFDRIANYGYTF. In DNA, the CDR3 is TGTGCCAGCAGCTTTGACAGGATCGCTAACTATGGCTACACCTTC.

The chain is built from TRBV28 and TRBJ2-7; TRBD2 is a possible D gene (6 bases). The CDR3 is 14 amino acids. In germline, CDR1 is MDHEN, CDR2 SYDVKM. V was pared by 8 bases and J by 0 bases, with 14 bases between. The CDR3 DNA reads as TGTGCCAGCGTTGGGAGGAGTGGCTCCTACGAGCAGTACTTC. Translating gives CASVGRSGSYEQYF.

This chain links TRBV5-1 with TRBJ2-5, with TRBD2 matching 13 bases. Germline values: CDR1 SGHRS, CDR2 YFSETQ. This CDR3 is 17 amino acids long. Trimming cost V 0 bases and J 3 bases; bases outside gene matches: 5. The DNA for the CDR3 is TGCGCCAGCAGCTTGGGACTAGCGGGGGGCTGGGAAGAGACCCAGTACTTC. Amino acid sequence: CASSLGLAGGWEETQYF.

The J gene is TRBJ1-2, the V gene TRBV4-3; 10 nucleotides match TRBD1. V was clipped by 1 base and J by 6 bases; unmatched bases: 14. The CDR3 has 18 amino acids. Germline values: CDR1 LGHNA, CDR2 YSLEER. The CDR3 region is CASSQGPPTGGEGDGYTF. CDR3 coding DNA: TGCGCCAGCAGCCAAGGACCCCCGACAGGGGGCGAGGGGGATGGCTACACCTTC.

The V call is TRBV7-9, the J call TRBJ2-4; 9 bases align to TRBD1. There are 17 residues in the CDR3. Germline V gene sequence: CDR1 SEHNR, CDR2 FQNEAQ (reference sequence). V trimming: 3 bases; J trimming: 2 bases; junction bases outside the gene matches: 8. CDR3 protein: CASSLSGQGYTKNIQYF. The CDR3 DNA reads as TGTGCCAGCAGCTTGAGCGGACAGGGGTATACCAAAAACATTCAGTACTTC.

The gene calls are TRBV11-2 and TRBJ2-5, with TRBD1 matching over 8 bases. V shed 7 bases, J shed 3 bases, and the junction held 13 bases outside the gene matches. The germline CDR1 and CDR2 sequences are SGHAT and FQNNGV. This CDR3 has 16 amino acids. CDR3 bases: TGTGCCAGCACCAACGGTACCTTGACAGGGGAAGAGACCCAGTACTTC. Protein sequence: CASTNGTLTGEETQYF.